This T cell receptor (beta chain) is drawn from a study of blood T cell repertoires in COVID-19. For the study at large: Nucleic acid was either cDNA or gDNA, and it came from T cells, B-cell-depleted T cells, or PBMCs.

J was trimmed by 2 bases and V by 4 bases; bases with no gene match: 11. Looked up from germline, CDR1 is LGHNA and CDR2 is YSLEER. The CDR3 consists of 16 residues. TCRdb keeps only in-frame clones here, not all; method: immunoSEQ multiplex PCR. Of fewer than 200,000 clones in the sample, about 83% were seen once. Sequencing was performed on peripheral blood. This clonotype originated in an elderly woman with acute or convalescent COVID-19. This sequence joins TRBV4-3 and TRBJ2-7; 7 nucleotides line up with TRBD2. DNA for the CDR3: TGCGCCAGCAGCCGGTCTGCGGGGGACTCCGCCTACGAGCAGTACTTC. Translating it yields CASSRSAGDSAYEQYF.